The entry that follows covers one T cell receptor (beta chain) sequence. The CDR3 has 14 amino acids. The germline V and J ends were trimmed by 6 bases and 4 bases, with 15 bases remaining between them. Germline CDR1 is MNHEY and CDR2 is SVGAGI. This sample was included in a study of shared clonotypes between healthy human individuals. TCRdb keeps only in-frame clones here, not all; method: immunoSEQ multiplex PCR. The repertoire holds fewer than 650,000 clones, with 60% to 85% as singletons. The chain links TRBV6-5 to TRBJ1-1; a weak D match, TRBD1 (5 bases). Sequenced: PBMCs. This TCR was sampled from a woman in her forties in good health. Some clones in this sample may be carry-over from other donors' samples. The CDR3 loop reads CASRRPGPLTEAFF. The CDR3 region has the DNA TGTGCCAGCAGACGTCCGGGGCCGCTCACTGAAGCTTTCTTT.